This entry concerns a single T cell receptor (beta chain). Its target antigen remains unknown. Base qualities are not provided; no much larger clone lies one nucleotide away. This sample is drawn from a study of cytomegalovirus exposure and HLA in healthy donors (TCRdb year 2017). About the investigation overall: In an earlier analysis of approximately 640 of the donors, roughly 300 Gb of sequence data and 100 million or so unique TCR beta sequences from roughly 200 million T cells were reported. In addition to the first cohort of roughly 670 subjects, a separate validation cohort of 120 different subjects was used. The study aimed to test whether cataloging public T cell receptors could reveal signatures of past pathogen exposure. Across 300 to 500 genotyped donors of the cohort, an average of approximately 220,000 unique TCR beta nucleotide sequences per donor were sequenced, and roughly 20% of those sequences were non-productive. Donor age, sex, ethnicity and CMV serostatus were collected together with the repertoire data. The study combined high-throughput TCR immunosequencing, statistical association of individual TCRs with disease status, and machine learning to predict cytomegalovirus infection status. All discovery cohort repertoires had been generated using a single sequencing platform. A few DR-DQ haplotypes were handled as single units for association and clustering because linkage in the cohort was strong. In an earlier analysis of roughly 580 of the donors, high-throughput TCR beta sequencing was used to judge whether each TCR beta V gene segment behaved as functional or pseudogenic. Both class I and class II loci were covered by HLA typing, at four-digit resolution. To study patterns of TCR occurrence, a later analysis re-analyzed previously published TCR beta repertoires from 700 or so donors and added high-resolution HLA genotyping. The T cell repertoires of under 750 subjects were profiled by immunosequencing and related to cytomegalovirus serostatus. Typing coverage differed by locus: A, B, C, DRB1 and DQB1 were typed in roughly 620-640 donors, DQA1 in about 550, DPA1 in approximately 610, and DPB1 in 450 to 490. Rather than drawing on any new phenotypic data, the later analysis identified candidate immune exposures from TCR beta sequences and the way those sequences occurred across donors. In a later genetic analysis, genome-wide SNP genotypes for about three fifths of the roughly 670 donors were used, and that subset was treated as a discovery cohort. Roughly 320 gigabases of sequencing data and roughly 80 million unique TCR sequences made up an early release that covered 500 to 700 HLA-typed donors. Among the approximately 420 genotyped donors, 81% belonged to the genetic ancestry cluster associated with self-reported Caucasian donors.

The full study reports these points: Correlated functional status among segregating V segments might be attributable to linkage disequilibrium, but an unknown experimental factor could not be ruled out. An association between a missense DCLRE1C variant and V-gene and J-gene trimming of TCR beta chains was found in a later genetic analysis and replicated in an independent cohort. In a later analysis, several top co-occurrence clusters were reported to appear linked to parvovirus B19, influenza, CMV and Epstein-Barr virus. Because counts were too low, some 17 rarely observed V segments, including chromosome 9 orphons, were excluded from the earlier analysis of some 590 of the donors. Only TCR beta chains were sequenced in this cohort, and the absence of alpha or paired-chain data limited detectable features. A few of the identified cytomegalovirus-associated TCR beta chains were confirmed in vitro to be specific for cytomegalovirus antigens. While some public TCRs were present in many individuals, most TCR sequences turned up only very rarely across donors. In a later genetic analysis, fewer N-insertions in productive TCRs were reported among donors in an Asian-associated ancestry cluster than the 666-donor mean. Some IMGT-functional V segments, including TRBV6-2 and TRBV6-3, could not be distinguished by the 87-base-pair reads and were therefore excluded. The classifier was reported to diagnose cytomegalovirus status with high specificity and sensitivity in both the original cohort and the validation cohort. The study listed 150 to 200 TCR beta chains as associated with cytomegalovirus. Most CMV-associated TCR beta chains appeared to be HLA-restricted in a later analysis, and the HLA associations seemed to be driven largely by CMV exposure. A further reported finding was that TCR beta sequences accurately predicted the HLA-A and HLA-B alleles for most subjects in the first cohort. Because HLA typing was missing for some donors at each locus, association tests included only the typed subset. A later analysis found that HLA-associated TCR beta chains were more clonally expanded and had lower generation probabilities than equally common non-associated chains. Presence/absence analyses assumed roughly uniform sequencing depth across donors, an assumption that may not hold. Immune exposure information for the cohort was limited to CMV serostatus. At a false discovery rate of 0.05, a later analysis linked some 18,000 TCR beta sequences to specific HLA alleles. An earlier analysis of 587 of the donors showed that most TCR beta V segments appeared in productive rearrangements either about 87% or about 30% of the time, which broadly matched IMGT annotations. According to a later analysis, TCR association rates differed among HLA loci, with DRB1 alleles showing the most associated TCRs and HLA-C alleles showing the fewest. Assigning TCR associations to individual alleles was difficult when HLA alleles, especially DR and DQ, strongly co-occurred. According to the authors, the approach could potentially be generalized to other disease states and immunological phenotypes. A group of highly shared sequence variants was considered likely to be a technical artifact of the sequencing pipeline.

Libraries came from the immunoSEQ multiplex PCR assay. A mixture of 60 forward primers for TCR Vbeta segments and 13 reverse primers for TCR Jbeta segments was used in the multiplex PCR. Amplification of the CDR3 region of rearranged TCR beta genes was performed with a multiplex PCR assay on genomic DNA. On the Illumina HiSeq System, the amplified TCR beta libraries were sequenced as 87-base-pair reads. The original methods were these. A later analysis tallied 75 million to 95 million unique TCR beta chains across the 700 or so repertoires, and about 10 million of those chains were shared by two or more donors. Raw reads were error-corrected and collapsed into unique sequences with a nearest-neighbor algorithm that merged closely related sequences to remove PCR and sequencing errors. V, D and J gene segments were assigned by aligning CDR3 sequences to IMGT reference sequences. For a sequence to be retained, a match of at least six nucleotides was required to both a V gene segment and a J gene segment. Rearrangements were called productive when the CDR3 lacked stop codons and stayed in frame with V and J; all others were non-productive. Following IMGT convention, CDR3 was defined as the stretch from the second conserved V-encoded cysteine to the conserved J-encoded phenylalanine. In an earlier analysis of around 540 of the donors, sequences lacking an unambiguous match to a single V gene segment were excluded. In an earlier analysis of several hundred of the donors, a V segment was called functional when productive rearrangements were above 56.7%, and segregating when the standard deviation between donors exceeded 5%. A statistical classification framework was developed to diagnose cytomegalovirus status using the catalog of TCR beta chain sequences. In a later analysis, TCR nucleotide sequences were compared against IMGT/GENE-DB human TR gene sequences so that V and J genes could be assigned. A later analysis assigned CDR3 sequences and most-parsimonious VDJ recombination scenarios with the TCRdist pipeline. In a later analysis, every TCR beta chain was defined by the combination of its CDR3 amino acid sequence and its V-gene family, and reads without a unique V-gene family were dropped. A later analysis removed several hundred highly shared, low-generation-probability nucleotide sequences to deal with suspected cross-contamination and a sequencing artifact. In a later analysis, a clonal expansion index for each public chain was calculated from normalized within-repertoire ranks of inferred template counts. In a later analysis, generation probabilities were computed using a VDJ recombination model fitted to out-of-frame rearrangements, and the results were checked against IGoR. In a later analysis, hypergeometric tests were used to score TCR-TCR, TCR-HLA and TCR-CMV co-occurrence, with a repertoire-size bias correction applied to TCR pairs. False discovery rates were estimated in a later analysis by permuting HLA or CMV assignments 20 times. In a later analysis, co-occurring TCRs were grouped using DBSCAN, and TCRdist sequence similarity was added for clustering within HLA-allele-positive subsets. Co-occurrence clustering excluded repertoires with fewer than 30,000 or more than 120,000 public chains, plus five with anomalous nucleotide sharing. TCRdb mirrors the immuneACCESS table, restricted to in-frame sequences. Some clones are absent from its copies; in checked studies, under half trace to an unresolved V gene, and the reason for the others is unknown. V and J calls and clone size follow that table, whereas D and trimming were derived from the DNA. The sample table shows about 250,000 clones, and about four fifths are seen once. Approximately 0.3% of the sample belongs to the ten largest clones.

The cohort was made up of around 720 healthy bone marrow donors. At the time of sampling, all cohort members were nominally healthy, though unrecorded immune exposures were likely present. The donor was CMV seronegative and was included in the group of several hundred seronegative cohort members. A peripheral blood sample was provided by each donor, and peripheral blood mononuclear cells were used for TCR beta sequencing. Genomic DNA was extracted from the blood cell samples with the Qiagen DNeasy Blood Extraction Kit. Per the germline V gene, MNHNS is the CDR1 and SASEGT is the CDR2. Germline trimming amounts to 8 bases on V and 7 bases on J, with 10 as the count of junction bases outside the gene matches. The CDR3 spans 14 residues, from the cysteine through the phenylalanine. The kept DNA is CDR3 alone, 42 bases in frame from the first base.

The sample comprised PBMCs. This TCR derives from a girl aged 2 to 9 in good health and CMV-seronegative. The V and J genes are TRBV6-1 and TRBJ2-3, and TRBD2 matches 9 of the central bases. This receptor has the CDR3 CASAEGLAGYTQYF. The nucleotides read TGTGCCAGCGCCGAAGGGCTAGCGGGGTATACGCAGTATTTT.